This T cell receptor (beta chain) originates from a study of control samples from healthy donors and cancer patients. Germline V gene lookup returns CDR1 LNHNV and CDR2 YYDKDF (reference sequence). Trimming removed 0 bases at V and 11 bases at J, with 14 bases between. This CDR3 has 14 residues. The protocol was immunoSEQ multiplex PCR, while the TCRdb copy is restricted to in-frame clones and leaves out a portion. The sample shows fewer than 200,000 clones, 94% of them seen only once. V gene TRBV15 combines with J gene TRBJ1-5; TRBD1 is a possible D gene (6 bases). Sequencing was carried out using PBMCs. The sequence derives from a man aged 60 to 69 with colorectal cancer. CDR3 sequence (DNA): TGTGCCACCAGCAGAGATCAGGGGACCAAAGCCCAGCATTTT. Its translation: CATSRDQGTKAQHF.